Each of the 24 T cell receptor beta chains below was sequenced from the same sample in a study of T cells after yellow fever vaccination (dated by TCRdb to the late 2010s). Preparation of the library involved 5' RACE. Instrument used: Illumina HiSeq 2500. TCRdb's own reprocessing of the public reads used fastp at Q25 and MiXCR and kept productive beta chains. Every distinct CDR3 protein forms one entry, paired with its most common genes and DNA. Recorded for this sample are approximately 350,000 distinct CDR3 sequences; more than 9% of them occurred a single time. The ten largest clones capture more than 15% of the sample. The sample's treatment or condition label is to be understood as: live attenuated yellow fever vaccine strain. The sample was PBMCs, taken on the day of the first yellow fever vaccination. The source of these receptors is a man aged 18 to 30 who received the YFV17D yellow fever vaccine.

The V gene is TRBV7-9, the J gene TRBJ1-2; 7 bases align to TRBD1. The germline V gene has CDR1 SEHNR and CDR2 FQNEAQ (reference sequence). The CDR3 has 15 residues. With V trimmed by 9 bases and J by 1 base, 11 bases remained unmatched. CDR3 bases: TGTGCCAGTGAGGTTCTGGGACAGATTAACTATGGCTACACCTTC. Translating gives CASEVLGQINYGYTF.

The sample holds many counts of this clonotype. V usage is TRBV5-1 and J usage is TRBJ2-5; D may be TRBD2 (5 bases). V was cut by 4 bases and J by 4 bases, with 8 bases left in between. CDR1 and CDR2 (germline): SGHRS, YFSETQ. The CDR3 length is 12 residues. CDR3 residues: CASSPTTETQYF. The CDR3 coding sequence is TGCGCCAGCAGCCCGACTACAGAGACCCAGTACTTC. The full variable domain, in which reference TRBV5-1 and TRBJ2-5 provide the parts outside the CDR3, is KAGVTQTPRYLIKTRGQQVTLSCSPISGHRSVSWYQQTPGQGLQFLFEYFSETQRNKGNFPGRFSGRQFSNSRSEMNVSTLELGDSALYLCASSPTTETQYFGPGTRLLVL.

The genes are TRBV27 and TRBJ2-3, with D possibly being TRBD2 (7 bases). This CDR3 contains 15 residues. Germline loops: CDR1 MNHEY, CDR2 SMNVEV (reference sequence). V was clipped by 2 bases and J by 2 bases, with 11 bases between them. CDR3 loop: CASSLRGGATDTQYF. As DNA, the CDR3 is TGTGCCAGCAGTTTAAGGGGGGGGGCCACAGATACGCAGTATTTT.

The CDR3 coding sequence is TGTGCTAGTGGTTTGGCAGGGTCAAGTAACACCGGGGAGCTGTTTTTT. Translation gives CASGLAGSSNTGELFF. The chain links TRBV12-5 to TRBJ2-2, with a tentative D call TRBD1 (5 bases). The CDR3 runs to 16 residues. V was clipped by 1 base and J by 2 bases, with 11 bases between them. Per the germline V gene, CDR1 is LGHNT and CDR2 is FRNRAP.

This clonotype was found a few times. This chain joins TRBV12-3 or TRBV12-4 and TRBJ1-1; D uncertain. V was shortened by 6 bases and J by 8 bases, with 16 bases between the two germline ends. The CDR3 is 13 residues long. CDR3 sequence: CASSPRRYPEAFF. The CDR3 region has the DNA TGTGCCAGCAGCCCACGTAGGTACCCCGAAGCTTTCTTT.

This clonotype was seen more than once but under ten times. This chain joins TRBV7-9 and TRBJ2-2; 9 bases match TRBD1. The CDR3 totals 15 residues. V gave up 5 bases and J gave up 7 bases; unmatched junction bases: 8. Germline V gene sequence: CDR1 SEHNR, CDR2 FQNEAQ (reference sequence). The CDR3 protein is CASSTTGGFDGELFF. The CDR3 DNA reads TGTGCCAGCAGCACAACAGGGGGCTTCGACGGGGAGCTGTTTTTT. Filled out from reference TRBV7-9 and TRBJ2-2, the complete variable domain reads DTGVSQNPRHKITKRGQNVTFRCDPISEHNRLYWYRQTLGQGPEFLTYFQNEAQLEKSRLLSDRFSAERPKGSFSTLEIQRTEQGDSAMYLCASSTTGGFDGELFFGEGSRLTVL.

This clonotype was picked up a small number of times. The chain couples TRBV5-5 to TRBJ2-2, with 7 bases aligning to TRBD1. Germline-derived CDR1 and CDR2 are SGHKS and YYEKEE (reference sequence). The CDR3 covers 15 residues. V lost 3 bases and J lost 6; bases outside the gene matches: 8. In DNA form, the CDR3 reads TGTGCCAGCAGCTACCAGGGGGTATTAGCCGGGGAGCTGTTTTTT. This encodes CASSYQGVLAGELFF.

This clonotype was counted only a few times. The rearrangement links TRBV25-1 to TRBJ2-7; D not certain. Germline V gives CDR1 MGHDK, CDR2 SYGVNS. The CDR3 spans 18 residues. V was trimmed by 10 bases and J by 1 base, leaving 29 bases between them. This chain's CDR3 is CATPIIGRYLPRSYEQYF. CDR3 nucleotides: TGTGCCACCCCGATAATTGGTAGGTACCTCCCGAGGTCCTACGAGCAGTACTTC.

CDR3 amino acids: CASSLWADEKLFF. The CDR3 DNA reads as TGCGCCAGCAGCCTTTGGGCGGATGAAAAACTGTTTTTT. The genes are TRBV5-1 and TRBJ1-4; no clear D gene. The CDR3 is 13 residues long. Deletions cut 4 bases from V and 6 bases from J, with 10 bases between. Germline CDR1 reads SGHRS; CDR2 reads YFSETQ.

This clonotype was seen more than once but under ten times. The V call is TRBV7-2, the J call TRBJ2-1; either TRBD1 or TRBD2 may fit D (5 bases each). CDR3 length: 15 amino acids. The V end lost 7 bases, the J end lost 0 bases, and 13 bases lay between the germline ends. Germline V gives CDR1 SGHTA, CDR2 FQGNSA. The CDR3 DNA follows: TGTGCCAGCACCCCCCCGGGGCACTCCTACAATGAGCAGTTCTTC. Protein: CASTPPGHSYNEQFF.

This chain links TRBV2 with TRBJ2-2; 12 bases line up with TRBD2. V lost 5 bases and J lost 2; bases outside the gene matches: 9. The CDR3 runs to 18 residues. Germline CDR1 and CDR2: SNHLY and FYNNEI. The chain's CDR3 is CASSSLAGGPANTGELFF. The CDR3 DNA is TGTGCCAGCAGTTCCCTAGCGGGGGGGCCGGCAAACACCGGGGAGCTGTTTTTT. Full variable domain (remainder filled in from reference TRBV2 and TRBJ2-2): EPEVTQTPSHQVTQMGQEVILRCVPISNHLYFYWYRQILGQKVEFLVSFYNNEISEKSEIFDDQFSVERPDGSNFTLKIRSTKLEDSAMYFCASSSLAGGPANTGELFFGEGSRLTVL.

As to this clonotype: A much larger clone sits a single nucleotide away, making a read error possible. The genes are TRBV4-1 and TRBJ2-3; unclear D gene. The germline V and J ends were trimmed by 0 bases and 5 bases, with 3 bases remaining between them. Germline V gives CDR1 MGHRA, CDR2 YSYEKL. There are 12 residues in the CDR3. CDR3 amino acids: CASSQEVDTQYF. CDR3 in DNA: TGCGCCAGCAGCCAAGAAGTAGATACGCAGTATTTT.

This clonotype has a handful of counts. This sequence joins TRBV3-1 and TRBJ2-5; maybe TRBD1 (6 bases). CDR1 and CDR2 (germline): LGHDT, YNNKEL (reference sequence). Trimming pared 4 bases from V and 2 bases from J, leaving 11 bases between. The CDR3 sequence is 14 residues long. The CDR3 DNA reads TGTGCCAGCAGCCCTCAGGGGTATCAAGAGACCCAGTACTTC. Encoded protein: CASSPQGYQETQYF.

V usage is TRBV5-5 and J usage is TRBJ2-7; D not resolved. The germline V gene has CDR1 SGHKS and CDR2 YYEKEE (reference sequence). The V gene lost 4 bases and the J gene lost 3 bases, with 8 bases spanning the gap. The CDR3 sequence is 12 residues long. CDR3 in DNA: TGTGCCAGCAGCCCGACATTCTACGAGCAGTACTTC. Protein product: CASSPTFYEQYF. Full variable domain (rest looked up from reference TRBV5-5 and TRBJ2-7): DAGVTQSPTHLIKTRGQQVTLRCSPISGHKSVSWYQQVLGQGPQFIFQYYEKEERGRGNFPDRFSARQFPNYSSELNVNALLLGDSALYLCASSPTFYEQYFGPGTRLTVT.

This clonotype was recorded a few times. CDR3 sequence (DNA): TGTGCCACCCTGGGACAGGGATTCACCGGGGAGCTGTTTTTT. Residues: CATLGQGFTGELFF. The rearrangement links TRBV6-1 to TRBJ2-2, with 9 bases lining up with TRBD1. The V and J ends lost 10 bases and 4 bases, in that order; junction bases with no gene match: 7. This CDR3 is 14 amino acids long. Germline V gene sequence: CDR1 MNHNS, CDR2 SASEGT.

This clonotype was observed a few times. The rearrangement links TRBV5-1 to TRBJ2-2; D is perhaps TRBD1 (7 bases). The germline CDR1 and CDR2 sequences are SGHRS and YFSETQ. This CDR3 is built from 15 residues. Trimming shortened V by 5 bases and J by 6 bases, and 17 bases separated the two germline ends. The CDR3 spells CASRSPGGPAGELFF. The CDR3 region has the DNA TGCGCCAGCAGATCACCAGGGGGGCCCGCCGGGGAGCTGTTTTTT.

V and J are TRBV6-5 and TRBJ1-4, with 8 positions matching TRBD1. Germline CDR1 MNHEY, CDR2 SVGAGI. Unmatched junction bases numbered 12, after V lost 4 bases and J lost 5 bases. The CDR3 extends over 17 amino acids. CDR3 loop: CASSSNIRGLKNEKLFF. The CDR3 nucleotides read TGTGCCAGCAGTTCCAACATCAGGGGGCTAAAAAATGAAAAACTGTTTTTT.

In this sample, this clonotype turned up a few times. J is TRBJ2-1 and V is TRBV19; 9 nucleotides line up with TRBD1. The CDR3 has 17 residues. Looked up from germline, CDR1 is LNHDA and CDR2 is SQIVND (reference sequence). V lost 4 bases and J lost 2; bases outside the gene matches: 9. The CDR3 nucleotides read TGTGCCAGTAGTAGTCTCCCAGGGACAGGGACCTACAATGAGCAGTTCTTC. The encoded protein is CASSSLPGTGTYNEQFF.

This clonotype has only a few counts. CDR3 in amino acids: CASSPRVYNEQFF. The CDR3 nucleotides are TGTGCCAGCAGCCCCAGGGTCTACAATGAGCAGTTCTTC. The genes are TRBV21-1 and TRBJ2-1; whether TRBD1, the table's D call, matches the DNA was not checked. TRBV21-1 is listed as a pseudogene. CDR3 size: 13 residues.

The chain links TRBV11-2 to TRBJ2-1, with TRBD2 matching over 8 bases. Trimming cost V 7 bases and J 9 bases; bases outside gene matches: 8. CDR3 size: 13 residues. Germline V gene data show CDR1 as SGHAT and CDR2 as FQNNGV. CDR3 region: CASTRSRGAEQFF. The CDR3 DNA reads TGTGCCAGCACCCGATCGCGGGGGGCTGAGCAGTTCTTC.

V is TRBV7-9 and J is TRBJ2-1; D uncertain. The V gene lost 5 bases and the J gene lost 5 bases, with 4 bases spanning the gap. Per the germline V gene, CDR1 is SEHNR and CDR2 is FQNEAQ (reference sequence). This CDR3 is built from 11 residues. The CDR3 nucleotides are TGTGCCAGCAGCCAGAACAATGAGCAGTTCTTC. Translated, it gives CASSQNNEQFF.

In its sample, this clonotype was seen a few times. V gene TRBV7-3 combines with J gene TRBJ2-7, with 10 bases fitting TRBD2. The CDR3 spans 15 residues. The germline gives CDR1 SGHTA, CDR2 FQGTGA. J was trimmed by 4 bases and V by 2 bases; bases with no gene match: 5. The CDR3 reads CASSLLSSGGYEQYF. Written as DNA, the CDR3 is TGTGCCAGCAGCTTACTCTCTAGCGGGGGATACGAGCAGTACTTC.

The V call is TRBV19, the J call TRBJ2-5, with D perhaps being TRBD1 or TRBD2 (5 bases each). The CDR3 consists of 15 residues. CDR1 is LNHDA and CDR2 is SQIVND in the germline V gene (reference sequence). V lost 7 bases and J 1 base, leaving 16 bases between the germline ends. The CDR3 sequence is CASTPGFGAQETQYF. DNA for the CDR3: TGTGCCAGTACCCCGGGCTTCGGGGCCCAAGAGACCCAGTACTTC.

This clonotype was counted a few times. The chain uses TRBV7-2 and TRBJ2-7; no clear D gene. Deletions cut 2 bases from V and 3 bases from J, with 11 bases between. CDR3 length: 14 residues. Germline V gene data show CDR1 as SGHTA and CDR2 as FQGNSA. The CDR3 DNA follows: TGTGCCAGCAGCTTATCTCGGGTCGGCTACGAGCAGTACGTC. Encoded protein: CASSLSRVGYEQYV.